This T cell receptor (beta chain) appears in the sequencing data of a study of Ad26.COV2.S vaccination and SARS-CoV-2 variants. TCRdb's table, derived via immunoSEQ multiplex PCR, lists solely in-frame clones and lacks some. This sample yields hundreds of thousands of clones, of which 88% are seen a single time; around 6.1% belongs to the top ten. This sample's treatment: some 20 received Ad26.COV2.S at low or high dose, single or two shots; about five received placebo; per-sample allocation not given. The investigators took samples on day 63 after the first vaccine or placebo injection. This TCR was recovered from a person between 18 and 65 years old who received the Ad26.COV2.S COVID-19 vaccine or a placebo. The material sequenced was peripheral blood, taken in a trial of Ad26.COV2.S vaccine versus placebo.

CDR3 amino acids: CATSDSGGHEQFF. DNA for the CDR3: TGTGCCACCAGTGACTCGGGGGGGCATGAGCAGTTCTTC. The chain has TRBV24-1 and TRBJ2-1; 8 positions match TRBD2. The germline V gene encodes CDR1 KGHDR and CDR2 SFDVKD. This CDR3 has 13 residues. V lost 4 bases, J lost 8 bases, and 3 bases stayed unmatched.